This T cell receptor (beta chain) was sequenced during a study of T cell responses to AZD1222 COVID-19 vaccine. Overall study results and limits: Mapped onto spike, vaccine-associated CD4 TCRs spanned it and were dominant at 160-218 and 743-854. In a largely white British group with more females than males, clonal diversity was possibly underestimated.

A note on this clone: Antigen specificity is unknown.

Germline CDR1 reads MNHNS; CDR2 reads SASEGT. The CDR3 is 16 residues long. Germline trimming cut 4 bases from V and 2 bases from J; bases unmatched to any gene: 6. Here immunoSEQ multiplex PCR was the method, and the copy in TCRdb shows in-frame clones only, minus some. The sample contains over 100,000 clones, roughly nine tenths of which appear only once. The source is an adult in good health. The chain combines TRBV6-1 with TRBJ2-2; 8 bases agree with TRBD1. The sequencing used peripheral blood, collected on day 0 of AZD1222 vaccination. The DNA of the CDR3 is TGTGCCAGCAGTGGGGGTGGACAGGGAAACACCGGGGAGCTGTTTTTT. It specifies CASSGGGQGNTGELFF.